Listed here are 25 T cell receptor beta chains from one sample, sequenced in a study of shared clonotypes between healthy human individuals (dated by TCRdb to 2020 to 2021). The library came from the immunoSEQ multiplex PCR assay. TCRdb took over this immuneACCESS table, retaining in-frame rearrangements with V and J assigned. Such tables are incomplete; in checked studies, under half of the missing clones stem from an unresolved V gene, and the remainder is unexplained. Across this sample there are around 88,000 clones, with less than 80% seen only once. The top ten constitute 35% to 55% of the sample. Specimen: memory CD8+ T cells sorted from blood. The meaning of the sample's cell subset or site label: CD45RO+ cells pooled with CCR7-negative TemRA cells. The receptor source for this set is a young man in good health.

The chain uses TRBV29-1 and TRBJ2-7, with 7 nucleotides matching TRBD1. The CDR3 loop spans 14 amino acids. Germline CDR1 and CDR2: SQVTM and ANQGSEA. V lost 4 bases, J lost 0 bases, and 6 bases stayed unmatched. CDR3 region: CSVAAGTASYEQYF. CDR3 nucleotide sequence: TGCAGCGTTGCCGCCGGGACAGCCTCCTACGAGCAGTACTTC.

The V and J genes are TRBV6-1 and TRBJ1-5; 7 nucleotides match TRBD1. J gave up 0 bases and V 3 bases, and 5 bases lay outside the gene matches. Per the germline V gene, CDR1 is MNHNS and CDR2 is SASEGT. The CDR3 totals 16 residues. The CDR3 nucleotides are TGTGCCAGCAGTGACCAGGACAGGACTAGCAATCAGCCCCAGCATTTT. The encoded protein is CASSDQDRTSNQPQHF.

V is TRBV29-1 and J is TRBJ1-2; D uncertain. With 6 bases removed from V and 0 bases from J, the gap between germline ends came to 14 bases. Per the germline V gene, CDR1 is SQVTM and CDR2 is ANQGSEA. This CDR3 comprises 14 residues. This chain's CDR3 is CSVDLTGSNYGYTF. CDR3 DNA: TGCAGCGTCGACTTGACCGGGTCTAACTATGGCTACACCTTC.

The table lists this clone with many counts. The chain carries TRBV7-2 and TRBJ2-6; 7 nucleotides line up with TRBD1. The CDR3 contains 16 residues. Germline assignment: CDR1 SGHTA and CDR2 FQGNSA. With V trimmed by 5 bases and J by 0 bases, 4 bases remained unmatched. This CDR3 is CASSQTGLSGANVLTF. CDR3 sequence (DNA): TGTGCCAGCAGCCAGACAGGGCTCTCTGGGGCCAACGTCCTGACTTTC.

This clone was seen more than once but under ten times. The V and J genes are TRBV13 and TRBJ1-5; D gene unclear. CDR1 PRHDT and CDR2 FYEKMQ come from the germline V gene (reference sequence). V was shortened by 0 bases and J by 7 bases, with 13 bases between the two germline ends. The CDR3 consists of 15 residues. For the CDR3, the DNA is TGTGCCAGCAGCTTAGGCCGTATCAGTGGACAGCCCCAGCATTTT. Its translation: CASSLGRISGQPQHF. Full variable domain (remainder filled in from reference TRBV13 and TRBJ1-5): AAGVIQSPRHLIKEKRETATLKCYPIPRHDTVYWYQQGPGQDPQFLISFYEKMQSDKGSIPDRFSAQQFSDYHSELNMSSLELGDSALYFCASSLGRISGQPQHFGDGTRLSIL.

The chain has TRBV7-8 and TRBJ1-2, with TRBD1 as a possible D gene (5 bases). The CDR3 has 15 amino acids. Germline CDR1 SGHVS, CDR2 FQNEAQ. Deletions cut 5 bases from V and 0 bases from J, with 13 bases between. CDR3 region: CASSRRQTTNYGYTF. DNA for the CDR3: TGTGCCAGCAGCCGTAGACAGACGACTAACTATGGCTACACCTTC.

The chain links TRBV2 to TRBJ2-1, with 7 positions matching TRBD2. The V and J ends lost 4 bases and 6 bases, in that order; junction bases with no gene match: 9. This CDR3 contains 15 residues. CDR1 and CDR2 (germline): SNHLY, FYNNEI. For the CDR3, the DNA is TGTGCCAGCAGTGGACTACGGGGGGATTCCAATGAGCAGTTCTTC. Encoded protein: CASSGLRGDSNEQFF.

The chain is built from TRBV4-1 and TRBJ2-3, with D perhaps TRBD1 (6 bases). Germline assignment: CDR1 MGHRA and CDR2 YSYEKL. V gave up 1 base and J gave up 1 base, with 9 bases separating them. The CDR3 is made up of 15 amino acids. The CDR3 loop is CASSQGPGGTDTQYF. CDR3 sequence (DNA): TGCGCCAGCAGCCAAGGCCCAGGGGGCACAGATACGCAGTATTTT.

V and J are TRBV9 and TRBJ2-7; 9 positions agree with TRBD2. CDR1 and CDR2 from the germline V gene are SGDLS and YYNGEE. The V and J ends lost 4 bases and 5 bases, in that order; junction bases with no gene match: 13. The CDR3 has 16 amino acids. The CDR3 region has the DNA TGTGCCAGCAGCCGTAGCGGGAGTCGGCACTACGACGAGCAGTACTTC. Residues: CASSRSGSRHYDEQYF.

This chain uses TRBV7-9 with TRBJ2-7; D perhaps matches TRBD1 (6 bases). This CDR3 is 14 amino acids long. V was clipped by 8 bases and J by 5 bases, with 19 bases between them. Germline V gene data show CDR1 as SEHNR and CDR2 as FQNEAQ (reference sequence). The CDR3 region is CASRRSGAFNEQYF. The CDR3 nucleotides are TGTGCCAGCCGCCGTTCAGGGGCATTCAACGAGCAGTACTTC.

The chain has TRBV19 and TRBJ1-5; D not certain. CDR1 is LNHDA and CDR2 is SQIVND in the germline V gene (reference sequence). The CDR3 has 14 amino acids. V was cut by 3 bases and J by 7 bases, with 13 bases left in between. CDR3 in amino acids: CASSIQGSGQPQHF. The CDR3 DNA sequence: TGTGCCAGTAGTATCCAAGGATCCGGGCAGCCCCAGCATTTT. Based on the CDR3 plus reference TRBV19 and TRBJ1-5, the full variable domain is DGGITQSPKYLFRKEGQNVTLSCEQNLNHDAMYWYRQDPGQGLRLIYYSQIVNDFQKGDIAEGYSVSREKKESFPLTVTSAQKNPTAFYLCASSIQGSGQPQHFGDGTRLSIL.

The rearrangement uses TRBV25-1 and TRBJ1-2; D gene uncertain. V lost 6 bases and J lost 8, with 16 bases in between. The CDR3 is 13 amino acids. In germline, CDR1 is MGHDK, CDR2 SYGVNS. In DNA form, the CDR3 reads TGTGCCAGCAGAGGACCGCCGAGCTGGGGCTACACCTTC. Protein: CASRGPPSWGYTF.

This clone showed up just once. The V call is TRBV15, the J call TRBJ2-7; D possibly uses TRBD1 or TRBD2 (5 bases each). V was shortened by 0 bases and J by 2 bases, with 11 bases between the two germline ends. This CDR3 is 15 amino acids long. Germline-derived CDR1 and CDR2 are LNHNV and YYDKDF (reference sequence). The CDR3 sequence is CATSRDRGITYEQYF. The CDR3 DNA sequence: TGTGCCACCAGCAGAGATCGGGGCATCACCTACGAGCAGTACTTC.

The CDR3 region has the DNA TGTGCCAGCAGCGTAGGGGAGAGCAGCTACGAGCAGTACTTC. It codes for CASSVGESSYEQYF. The V and J genes are TRBV9 and TRBJ2-7; D might be TRBD2 (5 bases). V was clipped by 0 bases and J by 3 bases, with 10 bases between them. This CDR3 spans 14 amino acids. In germline, CDR1 is SGDLS, CDR2 YYNGEE.

A word on this clone: The sample has other DNA sequences that encode this CDR3 too. V is TRBV5-1 and J is TRBJ2-3; weak D call: TRBD2 (6 bases). V lost 0 bases, J lost 0 bases, and 8 bases lay in between. Per the germline V gene, CDR1 is SGHRS and CDR2 is YFSETQ. The CDR3 has 15 residues. CDR3 nucleotides: TGCGCCAGCAGCTTGGACGGGACTAGCACAGATACGCAGTATTTT. Its protein is CASSLDGTSTDTQYF.

J is TRBJ2-1 and V is TRBV5-6, with 9 bases aligning to TRBD2. CDR1 is SGHDT, CDR2 YYEEEE, per germline. Losses at the gene ends were 0 bases for V and 7 bases for J; bases not matched to a gene: 5. This CDR3 has 15 residues. Here the CDR3 reads CASSLVSGSLNEQFF. CDR3 DNA: TGTGCCAGCAGCTTGGTTAGCGGGAGTCTGAATGAGCAGTTCTTC.

The gene calls are TRBV5-1 and TRBJ2-7; D assignment may be TRBD1 or TRBD2 (5 bases each). This CDR3 contains 14 residues. Germline V gene lookup returns CDR1 SGHRS and CDR2 YFSETQ. V was shortened by 0 bases and J by 4 bases, with 11 bases between the two germline ends. CDR3 sequence reads: CASSLGGDRYEQYF. The CDR3 nucleotides are TGCGCCAGCAGCTTGGGAGGGGACCGGTACGAGCAGTACTTC.

This chain uses TRBV5-1 with TRBJ2-1; weak D call: TRBD2 (5 bases). CDR3 length: 16 amino acids. Germline V lookup: CDR1 SGHRS, CDR2 YFSETQ. V gave up 0 bases and J gave up 4 bases, with 14 bases separating them. CDR3: CASSLVRGFPYNEQFF. CDR3 coding DNA: TGCGCCAGCAGCTTGGTGAGAGGGTTCCCTTACAATGAGCAGTTCTTC. The whole variable domain, remainder taken from reference TRBV5-1 and TRBJ2-1, is KAGVTQTPRYLIKTRGQQVTLSCSPISGHRSVSWYQQTPGQGLQFLFEYFSETQRNKGNFPGRFSGRQFSNSRSEMNVSTLELGDSALYLCASSLVRGFPYNEQFFGPGTRLTVL.

The chain combines TRBV28 with TRBJ1-2; D is ambiguous. Per germline, CDR1 MDHEN and CDR2 SYDVKM. This CDR3 comprises 11 residues. Trimming removed 7 bases from V and 0 bases from J, with 3 bases in between. CDR3 sequence reads: CASMSNYGYTF. CDR3 bases: TGTGCCAGCATGTCTAACTATGGCTACACCTTC.

The CDR3 loop is CASSLIAGVGADTQYF. CDR3 nucleotide sequence: TGTGCCAGCAGTTTAATAGCGGGAGTGGGAGCAGATACGCAGTATTTT. This chain uses TRBV28 with TRBJ2-3; 9 bases are shared with TRBD2. Germline V gene data show CDR1 as MDHEN and CDR2 as SYDVKM. The J segment lost 4 bases and the V segment lost 2 bases, leaving 7 bases of the junction unmatched. The CDR3 extends over 16 amino acids.

This clone was recorded only once. The DNA of the CDR3 is TGTGCCAGCAGCTTGCTTAGCGGGAGGGCCGACACCGGGGAGCTGTTTTTT. It encodes CASSLLSGRADTGELFF. The chain joins TRBV6-4 to TRBJ2-2; 11 bases map to TRBD2. CDR3 length: 17 residues. CDR1 is MRHNA, CDR2 SNTAGT, per germline. Germline trimming cut 6 bases from V and 3 bases from J; bases unmatched to any gene: 9.

This clone was picked up a small number of times. At one boundary the junction diverges from the germline segment, which might be a read error. The CDR3: CASSLTESFEQYF. CDR3 DNA: TGTGCCAGCAGCCTGACCGAGTCCTTCGAGCAGTACTTC. This chain joins TRBV28 and TRBJ2-7, with unresolved D. This CDR3 is 13 amino acids long. The V gene's germline CDR1 is MDHEN and CDR2 SYDVKM.

The chain uses TRBV29-1 and TRBJ2-1; TRBD1 or TRBD2 may be the D gene (7 bases each). Trimming cost V 5 bases and J 5 bases, with 16 bases left between them. This CDR3 has 14 amino acids. Germline assignment: CDR1 SQVTM and CDR2 ANQGSEA. Here the CDR3 reads CSVQGGERNNEQFF. The CDR3 DNA reads TGCAGCGTTCAGGGGGGGGAACGAAACAATGAGCAGTTCTTC.

This sequence joins TRBV7-9 and TRBJ2-1; D is uncertain. The CDR3 spans 15 residues. Germline V gives CDR1 SEHNR, CDR2 FQNEAQ (reference sequence). V was cut by 4 bases and J by 2 bases, with 12 bases left in between. In DNA, the CDR3 is TGTGCCAGCAGCTCGCAAAGCGCGCCCTACAATGAGCAGTTCTTC. It translates to CASSSQSAPYNEQFF. The whole variable domain, filled in from reference TRBV7-9 and TRBJ2-1, reads DTGVSQNPRHKITKRGQNVTFRCDPISEHNRLYWYRQTLGQGPEFLTYFQNEAQLEKSRLLSDRFSAERPKGSFSTLEIQRTEQGDSAMYLCASSSQSAPYNEQFFGPGTRLTVL.

The rearrangement links TRBV7-8 to TRBJ2-7, with 8 positions matching TRBD1. Germline assignment: CDR1 SGHVS and CDR2 FQNEAQ. The ends lost 4 bases at V and 7 bases at J; junction bases unmatched: 9. There are 14 residues in the CDR3. The CDR3 DNA reads TGTGCCAGCAGCTATGGACAGGGCTTGTTAGAGCAGTACTTC. Protein: CASSYGQGLLEQYF.